These T cell receptor beta chains were read from a single sample in a study of blood T cells in healthy people across ages. In TCRdb, the 5' RACE reads were re-called with MiXCR into one record per CDR3 protein. The sample records 630,000 or so distinct CDR3 sequences, about 28% being singletons. Input material: blood. The source is a woman of 80 years or more in good health. The CDR3 runs from the conserved cysteine through the conserved F or W. A D gene is named only where the DNA matches it firmly. Rows give clone size only sometimes, using once, few, many, or a class for an expanded clone.

j_call,clone_size,v_call,d_call,cdr3_aa,cdr3_nt
TRBJ1-2,many,TRBV5-6,NA,CASSLVSGGYTF,TGTGCCAGCAGCCTTGTTTCGGGGGGCTACACCTTC
TRBJ1-5,many,TRBV4-1,NA,CASSADGSNQPQHF,TGCGCCAGCAGTGCGGACGGATCAAATCAGCCCCAGCATTTT
TRBJ1-1,many,TRBV11-3,NA,CASSLGRGSTEAFF,TGTGCCAGCAGCTTAGGGAGGGGTAGTACTGAAGCTTTCTTT
TRBJ2-7,many,TRBV15,NA,CATSRDLQPEQYF,TGTGCCACCAGCAGAGATCTACAACCCGAGCAGTACTTC
TRBJ2-3,large,TRBV2,NA,CASSESDSSYTDTQYF,TGTGCCAGCAGTGAATCGGACAGCAGTTACACAGATACGCAGTATTTT
TRBJ2-7,many,TRBV7-8,NA,CASSFLIRGYEQYF,TGTGCCAGCAGCTTCCTAATCCGGGGCTACGAGCAGTACTTC
TRBJ1-2,many,TRBV9,NA,CASSAPGGYTF,TGTGCCAGCAGCGCCCCCGGTGGCTACACCTTC
TRBJ2-1,many,TRBV20-1,TRBD2,CSARLLLPSGYNEQFF,TGCAGTGCTAGGCTGCTTCTCCCTAGCGGTTACAATGAGCAGTTCTTC
TRBJ1-6,few,TRBV6-6,NA,CASSPQPASPLHF,TGTGCCAGCAGTCCGCAACCCGCCTCACCCCTCCACTTT
TRBJ2-1,NA,TRBV12-3/TRBV12-4,NA,CASSLSDGRQFF,TGTGCCAGCAGTCTATCGGACGGACGGCAGTTCTTC
TRBJ2-1,many,TRBV7-2,TRBD2,CASSFRLAGAWDEQFF,TGTGCCAGCAGCTTCAGACTAGCGGGGGCTTGGGATGAGCAGTTCTTC
TRBJ2-3,NA,TRBV20-1,NA,CSARDMVRGSDTQYF,TGCAGTGCTAGGGATATGGTTCGGGGTTCAGATACGCAGTATTTT
TRBJ2-5,NA,TRBV9,TRBD2,CASSVTPSGDAEGEQYF,TGTGCCAGCAGCGTGACTCCTAGCGGGGACGCCGAGGGTGAGCAGTACTTC
TRBJ2-4,many,TRBV6-5,TRBD1,CASSSQGEIAKNIQYF,TGTGCCAGCAGTTCGCAGGGGGAAATAGCCAAAAACATTCAGTACTTC
TRBJ1-5,NA,TRBV7-2,NA,CASSWGDGRPQHF,TGTGCCAGCAGTTGGGGGGACGGCCGGCCCCAGCATTTT
TRBJ2-7,NA,TRBV2,NA,CASMRDTPSYNEQYF,TGTGCCAGCATGCGGGACACTCCTTCCTACAATGAGCAGTACTTC
TRBJ2-1,few,TRBV6-2/TRBV6-3,TRBD1,CASTRGGQGKNEQFF,TGTGCCAGCACTCGTGGTGGACAGGGGAAGAATGAGCAGTTCTTC
TRBJ2-3,NA,TRBV12-3/TRBV12-4,TRBD2,CASSLDVRGGSDTQYF,TGTGCCAGCAGTTTAGATGTCCGGGGGGGTTCAGATACGCAGTATTTT
TRBJ2-3,many,TRBV2,NA,CASSEARAAHTDTQYF,TGTGCCAGCAGTGAAGCGAGGGCCGCGCACACAGATACGCAGTATTTT
TRBJ2-1,NA,TRBV20-1,TRBD2,CSARPGLAPYNEQFF,TGCAGTGCTAGGCCGGGACTAGCGCCCTACAATGAGCAGTTCTTC
TRBJ1-2,many,TRBV5-1,TRBD1,CASSWDRGNYGYTF,TGCGCCAGCAGCTGGGACAGGGGGAACTATGGCTACACCTTC
TRBJ2-2,many,TRBV9,NA,CASSPTGSGTGELFF,TGTGCCAGCAGCCCCACAGGGAGCGGCACCGGGGAGCTGTTTTTT
TRBJ2-3,many,TRBV20-1,NA,CSASEGFDTQYF,TGCAGTGCTAGTGAGGGGTTTGATACGCAGTATTTT
TRBJ1-2,many,TRBV25-1,NA,CASRDRDYGYTF,TGTGCCAGCAGGGACCGCGACTATGGCTACACCTTC
TRBJ2-1,many,TRBV20-1,NA,CSARRVGTTLSLPSNEQFF,TGCAGTGCCCGCAGGGTGGGGACGACTTTATCCTTACCCAGCAATGAGCAGTTCTTC
TRBJ1-4,few,TRBV12-3/TRBV12-4,NA,CASSQSQGIFEKLFF,TGTGCCAGCAGCCAATCACAGGGAATATTTGAAAAACTGTTTTTT
TRBJ1-1,few,TRBV3-1,NA,CASSQKVLNTEAFF,TGTGCCAGCAGCCAAAAGGTGCTGAACACTGAAGCTTTCTTT
TRBJ2-1,many,TRBV7-2,TRBD2,CASRAGGSYNEQFF,TGTGCCAGCCGGGCGGGGGGCTCCTACAATGAGCAGTTCTTC
TRBJ2-3,many,TRBV20-1,NA,CSATDPTDTQYF,TGCAGTGCTACCGACCCGACAGATACGCAGTATTTT
TRBJ1-1,NA,TRBV3-1,NA,CASSQTGGGNTEAFF,TGTGCCAGCAGCCAGACAGGAGGTGGGAACACTGAAGCTTTCTTT
TRBJ1-5,NA,TRBV6-2/TRBV6-3,NA,CASLRGGAGQPQHF,TGTGCCAGCCTCAGAGGGGGGGCTGGGCAGCCCCAGCATTTT
TRBJ2-2,many,TRBV7-9,NA,CASSLMVTGELFF,TGTGCCAGCAGCTTGATGGTGACCGGGGAGCTGTTTTTT
TRBJ1-2,NA,TRBV29-1,NA,CSVEDQGNRYTF,TGCAGCGTTGAAGATCAGGGAAACCGCTACACCTTC
TRBJ2-5,many,TRBV6-5,TRBD2,CASSSGGVKTQYF,TGTGCCAGCAGTTCTGGGGGGGTAAAGACCCAGTACTTC
TRBJ1-2,NA,TRBV30,NA,CAWSGNRVGGYTF,TGTGCCTGGAGTGGTAACAGGGTGGGTGGCTACACCTTC
TRBJ1-1,NA,TRBV20-1,NA,CSARDLSGGHTEAFF,TGCAGTGCTAGAGATCTGTCTGGGGGTCACACTGAAGCTTTCTTT
TRBJ1-1,many,TRBV7-2,NA,CASSSTYREGNTEAFF,TGTGCCAGCAGCTCGACATACAGGGAGGGGAACACTGAAGCTTTCTTT
TRBJ1-4,few,TRBV20-1,NA,CSARDLHGAGGEKLFF,TGCAGTGCTAGGGACCTACACGGAGCGGGCGGTGAAAAACTGTTTTTT
TRBJ2-7,NA,TRBV3-1,NA,CASSRADSVYF,TGTGCCAGCAGCCGGGCCGACTCCGTCTACTTC
TRBJ1-5,few,TRBV6-5,NA,CASSFKSNQPQHF,TGTGCCAGCAGCTTTAAGAGCAATCAGCCCCAGCATTTT